The 17 T cell receptor beta chains reported below all come from one sample, sequenced in a study of T cell responses to AZD1222 COVID-19 vaccine. The data were produced by immunoSEQ multiplex PCR, yet TCRdb's version contains in-frame clones alone and is incomplete. The sample contains about 140,000 clones, around 90% of which appear only once. Specimen: peripheral blood, collected on day 0 of AZD1222 vaccination. Source of these receptors: an adult in good health.

The chain couples TRBV30 to TRBJ1-3; D is possibly TRBD1 (5 bases). Per germline, CDR1 GTSNPN and CDR2 SVGIG (reference sequence). The ends were cut back, 1 base at V and 0 bases at J, with 13 bases in the middle. The CDR3 is 16 residues long. Here the CDR3 reads CAWSGGGEYSGNTIYF. CDR3 in DNA: TGTGCCTGGAGTGGGGGGGGAGAATACTCTGGAAACACCATATATTTT.

The CDR3 region is CASRVNGWGYEQYF. In DNA, the CDR3 is TGTGCCAGCAGGGTCAACGGGTGGGGGTACGAGCAGTACTTC. The chain is built from TRBV6-7 and TRBJ2-7; D assignment may be TRBD1 or TRBD2 (5 bases each). TRBV6-7 is an open reading frame, and its role is uncertain. The V end lost 6 bases, the J end lost 4 bases, and 16 bases lay between the germline ends. The CDR3 is 14 residues long.

The chain is built from TRBV12-3 or TRBV12-4 and TRBJ1-5; D not resolved. The CDR3 loop spans 12 amino acids. V lost 5 bases and J lost 4, with 6 bases in between. The CDR3 nucleotides read TGTGCCAGCAGTCCGATAAATCAGCCCCAGCATTTT. Amino acid sequence: CASSPINQPQHF.

CDR3 sequence: CASSQADGQMGGYTF. For the CDR3, the DNA is TGTGCCAGCAGCCAAGCAGACGGACAAATGGGTGGCTACACCTTC. This chain uses TRBV3-1 (or the pseudogene TRBV3-2) with TRBJ1-2, with a tentative D call TRBD1 (5 bases). Germline CDR1 LGHDT, CDR2 YNNKEL (reference sequence). This CDR3 has 15 residues. V lost 1 base to trimming and J lost 7 bases, with 16 bases between them.

The chain employs TRBV28 and TRBJ2-7; 10 nucleotides line up with TRBD1. Germline lookup yields CDR1 MDHEN and CDR2 SYDVKM. V dropped 7 bases and J dropped 3; count of bases not matched to a gene: 6. CDR3 length equals 14 residues. Here the CDR3 DNA reads TGTGCCAGCATCCCCTGGACAGGGGGCTACGAGCAGTACTTC. Translating gives CASIPWTGGYEQYF.

For the CDR3, the DNA is TGTGCCAGCAATCCGGGACTAGCGGGAGCATGGGAGCAGTTCTTC. It is translated as CASNPGLAGAWEQFF. This sequence joins TRBV28 and TRBJ2-1; the match to TRBD2 covers 14 bases. Germline-derived CDR1 and CDR2 are MDHEN and SYDVKM. The length of the CDR3 is 15 residues. The ends lost 7 bases at V and 10 bases at J; junction bases unmatched: 9.

The chain combines TRBV27 with TRBJ2-3; D not resolved. The CDR3 length is 15 residues. V lost 0 bases, J lost 1 base, and 8 bases lay in between. Germline lookup yields CDR1 MNHEY and CDR2 SMNVEV (reference sequence). Here the CDR3 DNA reads TGTGCCAGCAGTTTATCGCGCGTGGGCACAGATACGCAGTATTTT. Translating it yields CASSLSRVGTDTQYF.

The V and J genes are TRBV4-3 and TRBJ1-3; 7 bases match TRBD1. The CDR3 extends over 16 amino acids. V was pared by 3 bases and J by 3 bases, with 8 bases of the junction left unmatched. Germline CDR1 is LGHNA and CDR2 is YSLEER. CDR3 bases: TGCGCCAGCAGCCAGCTACAGGGGCAAGGTGGAAACACCATATATTTT. Protein sequence: CASSQLQGQGGNTIYF.

The V and J genes are TRBV10-1 and TRBJ2-1, with 9 bases aligning to TRBD2. This CDR3 is 16 amino acids long. V lost 4 bases to trimming and J lost 5 bases; unmatched junction nucleotides: 9. Germline lookup yields CDR1 WNHNN and CDR2 SYGVQD (reference sequence). Here the CDR3 DNA reads TGCGCCAGCAGTGTTCTCATTAGCGGGGGAGACAATGAGCAGTTCTTC. Its translation is CASSVLISGGDNEQFF.

This chain joins TRBV19 and TRBJ1-5, with TRBD1 matching over 7 bases. V lost 5 bases and J lost 4; bases outside the gene matches: 5. The CDR3 runs 14 residues. The germline V gene encodes CDR1 LNHDA and CDR2 SQIVND (reference sequence). CDR3 DNA: TGTGCCAGTAGTGCGACAGGGAATAATCAGCCCCAGCATTTT. This gives the protein CASSATGNNQPQHF.

The chain couples TRBV19 to TRBJ1-1; TRBD1 is a possible D gene (5 bases). This CDR3 spans 13 amino acids. Germline lookup yields CDR1 LNHDA and CDR2 SQIVND (reference sequence). V lost 3 bases to trimming and J lost 3 bases, with 8 bases between them. Written as DNA, the CDR3 is TGTGCCAGTAGTATTGACAGAGACACTGAAGCTTTCTTT. This translates into CASSIDRDTEAFF.

This clone appeared a single time. At the DNA level, this CDR3 is encoded by other sequences in the same sample as well. V and J are TRBV6-4 and TRBJ2-3; TRBD2 agrees at 8 bases. This CDR3 region has 14 residues. Germline assignment: CDR1 MRHNA and CDR2 SNTAGT. The V segment lost 3 bases and the J segment 1 base; nucleotides outside the gene matches: 0. CDR3 sequence: CASSEAGGTDTQYF. The CDR3 coding sequence is TGTGCCAGCAGTGAAGCGGGAGGCACAGATACGCAGTATTTT.

The chain joins TRBV4-2 to TRBJ1-2; 11 bases agree with TRBD1. The CDR3 sequence is 15 residues long. Trimming at V came to 5 bases and at J to 6 bases, leaving 8 bases not matched to a gene. Germline loops: CDR1 LGHNA, CDR2 YNFKEQ. CDR3 in amino acids: CASSGQGQGDDGYTF. CDR3 nucleotide sequence: TGTGCCAGCAGCGGTCAGGGACAGGGGGACGATGGCTACACCTTC.

This clone occurred once. The chain joins TRBV6-2 or TRBV6-3 to TRBJ1-1, with no clear D. The CDR3 is 13 amino acids. Germline assignment: CDR1 MNHEY and CDR2 SVGEGT. The germline V and J ends were trimmed by 6 bases and 0 bases, with 8 bases remaining between them. The CDR3 bases are TGTGCCAGCAGCCTAAAGCTGAACACTGAAGCTTTCTTT. Its protein is CASSLKLNTEAFF.

The chain has TRBV5-1 and TRBJ1-5; D is ambiguous. There are 14 residues in the CDR3. The germline gives CDR1 SGHRS, CDR2 YFSETQ. V lost 0 bases to trimming and J lost 4 bases, with 8 bases between them. The CDR3 nucleotides read TGCGCCAGCAGCTTGGGAGTCAGTAATCAGCCCCAGCATTTT. This encodes CASSLGVSNQPQHF.

This clone came up a few times. V gene TRBV27 combines with J gene TRBJ1-6; D ambiguous. The germline gives CDR1 MNHEY, CDR2 SMNVEV (reference sequence). The V end was cut by 3 bases, the J end by 6 bases, with 3 bases between. This CDR3 region has 12 residues. The DNA for the CDR3 is TGTGCCAGCAGTTTTCCTAATTCACCCCTCCACTTT. Translating gives CASSFPNSPLHF.

V gene TRBV11-3 combines with J gene TRBJ1-4, with no clear D. V lost 1 base to trimming and J lost 0 bases, with 6 bases between them. The length of the CDR3 is 15 residues. Germline V gene data show CDR1 as SGHNT and CDR2 as YENEEA. In DNA, the CDR3 is TGTGCCAGCAGCTTAGGGCTCGCAACTAATGAAAAACTGTTTTTT. Its protein product is CASSLGLATNEKLFF.